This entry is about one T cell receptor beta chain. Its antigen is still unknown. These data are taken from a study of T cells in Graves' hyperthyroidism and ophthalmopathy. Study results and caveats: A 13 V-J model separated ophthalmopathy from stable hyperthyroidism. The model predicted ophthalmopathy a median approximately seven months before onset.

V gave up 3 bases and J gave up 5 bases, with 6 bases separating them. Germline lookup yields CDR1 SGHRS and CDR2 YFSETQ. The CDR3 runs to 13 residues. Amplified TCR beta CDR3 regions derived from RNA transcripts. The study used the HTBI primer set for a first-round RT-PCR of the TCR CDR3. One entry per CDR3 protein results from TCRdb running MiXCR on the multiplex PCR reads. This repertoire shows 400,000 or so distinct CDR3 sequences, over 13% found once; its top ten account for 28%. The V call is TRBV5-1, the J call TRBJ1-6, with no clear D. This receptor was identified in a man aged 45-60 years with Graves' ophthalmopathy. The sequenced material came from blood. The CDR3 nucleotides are TGCGCCAGCAGCTCTGCGGATAATTCACCCCTCCACTTT. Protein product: CASSSADNSPLHF.